This T cell receptor beta chain was sequenced for a study of blood T cell repertoires in COVID-19. Study in general: PBMCs, B-cell-depleted T cells, or T cells were the source of the cDNA or gDNA that made up the material.

Sequenced by immunoSEQ multiplex PCR; TCRdb stores in-frame clones only, minus some. The table lists 130,000 to 150,000 clones, around four fifths of them singletons. Sequencing was carried out using PBMCs or T cells enriched from blood (not recorded which). The TCR originated in a middle-aged woman who had recovered from COVID-19.

The CDR3 nucleotides are TGCGCCAGCAGCTTGGACAGGACAGGGAACTATGGCTACACCTTC. It specifies CASSLDRTGNYGYTF. V usage is TRBV5-1 and J usage is TRBJ1-2; 8 bases are a match to TRBD1. This CDR3 is built from 15 residues. Germline trimming cut 0 bases from V and 2 bases from J; bases unmatched to any gene: 3. Germline V CDR1 and CDR2: SGHRS, YFSETQ.